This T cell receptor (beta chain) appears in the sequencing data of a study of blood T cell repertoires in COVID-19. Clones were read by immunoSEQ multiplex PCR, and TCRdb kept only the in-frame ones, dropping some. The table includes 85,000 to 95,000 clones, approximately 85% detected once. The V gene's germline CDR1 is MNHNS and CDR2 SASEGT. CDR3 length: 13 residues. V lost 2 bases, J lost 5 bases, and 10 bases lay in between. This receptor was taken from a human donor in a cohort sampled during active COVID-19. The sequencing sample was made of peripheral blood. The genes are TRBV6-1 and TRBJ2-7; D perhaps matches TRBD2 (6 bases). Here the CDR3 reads CASSELTSNEQYF. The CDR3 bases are TGTGCCAGCAGTGAACTAACTAGCAACGAGCAGTACTTC.